The present TCR beta chain was sequenced within a study of patients and donors after allogeneic stem cell transplantation. CDR1 is DFQATT and CDR2 is SNEGSKA in the germline V gene (reference sequence). The CDR3 is 13 residues long. V dropped 1 base and J dropped 4 bases, with 11 bases sitting between them. From the RT-PCR reads, TCRdb called clonotypes with MiXCR, one entry per CDR3 protein. The table includes hundreds of thousands of distinct CDR3 sequences, roughly 17% detected once. The gene calls are TRBV20-1 and TRBJ2-7; D gene ambiguous. Sequences were obtained from blood, either unsorted or a sorted T cell fraction (not recorded which). The origin of this receptor is a human donor who was either an allogeneic HSCT recipient or a stem cell or donor lymphocyte infusion donor (not recorded which). It is not recorded whose cells these are; they may come from a transplant donor. This chain's CDR3 is CSARVIGHYEQYF. The CDR3 DNA follows: TGCAGTGCTAGAGTTATAGGGCATTACGAGCAGTACTTC.